These 27 T cell receptor beta chains came from one sample sequenced in a study of blood T cell repertoires in COVID-19. Libraries were prepared by immunoSEQ multiplex PCR; TCRdb keeps only in-frame clonotypes and omits some of them. The table lists tens of thousands of clones, 70% to 90% of them singletons. Sequenced material: peripheral blood. These receptors all stem from a human donor in a cohort sampled during active COVID-19.

The rearrangement links TRBV2 to TRBJ1-1, with 10 bases lining up with TRBD1. V lost 9 bases and J lost 0; bases outside the gene matches: 10. The length of the CDR3 is 16 residues. The germline V gene has CDR1 SNHLY and CDR2 FYNNEI. The chain's CDR3 is CASYRDRGVMNTEAFF. The CDR3 DNA reads TGTGCCAGTTACCGGGACAGGGGCGTTATGAACACTGAAGCTTTCTTT.

The chain recombines TRBV6-1 with TRBJ2-1, with TRBD2 matching 10 bases. Germline values: CDR1 MNHNS, CDR2 SASEGT. The J segment lost 8 bases and the V segment lost 0 bases, leaving 4 bases of the junction unmatched. This CDR3 region has 15 residues. This CDR3 is CASSEAGTSVYEQFF. The CDR3, as DNA: TGTGCCAGCAGTGAAGCCGGGACTAGCGTCTATGAGCAGTTCTTC.

V gene TRBV7-2 combines with J gene TRBJ2-1, with unresolved D. CDR3 length: 15 amino acids. V lost 1 base and J lost 0, with 7 bases in between. CDR1 and CDR2 from the germline V gene are SGHTA and FQGNSA. As DNA, the CDR3 is TGTGCCAGCAGCTTAGGAATCGGCTCCTACAATGAGCAGTTCTTC. This translates into CASSLGIGSYNEQFF.

V and J are TRBV3-1 (or the pseudogene TRBV3-2) and TRBJ2-2; D may be TRBD1 (6 bases). Germline CDR1 and CDR2: LGHDT and YNNKEL (reference sequence). CDR3 length equals 18 residues. The ends were cut back, 1 base at V and 0 bases at J, with 15 bases in the middle. The DNA for the CDR3 is TGTGCCAGCAGCCAAGGGGACAAGGTCGAATCGAACACCGGGGAGCTGTTTTTT. Protein sequence: CASSQGDKVESNTGELFF.

The chain recombines TRBV10-3 with TRBJ2-3; a possible D gene is TRBD2 (6 bases). V lost 8 bases, J lost 6 bases, and 12 bases lay in between. Germline V lookup: CDR1 ENHRY, CDR2 SYGVKD. The CDR3 is 12 amino acids. The CDR3 region is CAIGRGKDTQYF. CDR3 bases: TGTGCCATCGGCCGGGGGAAGGATACGCAGTATTTT.

The chain recombines TRBV5-1 with TRBJ2-2; TRBD1 matches at 7 bases. The germline V gene has CDR1 SGHRS and CDR2 YFSETQ. This CDR3 region has 16 residues. The V gene end was trimmed by 0 bases and the J gene end by 1 base; junction bases not matched to a gene: 3. The CDR3 is CASSLEGAMNTGELFF. The CDR3 nucleotides are TGCGCCAGCAGCTTGGAGGGGGCCATGAACACCGGGGAGCTGTTTTTT.

The chain employs TRBV15 and TRBJ2-7, with 11 bases aligning to TRBD2. V was pared by 0 bases and J by 2 bases, with 6 bases of the junction left unmatched. CDR1 is LNHNV, CDR2 YYDKDF, per germline (reference sequence). The CDR3 spans 17 residues. CDR3 DNA: TGTGCCACCAGCAGAGAGGCCCCTAGCGGGGGGACCTACGAGCAGTACTTC. Translation gives CATSREAPSGGTYEQYF.

The V gene is TRBV2, the J gene TRBJ1-2; D uncertain. The CDR3 spans 12 residues. Deletions cut 1 base from V and 8 bases from J, with 8 bases between. The germline gives CDR1 SNHLY, CDR2 FYNNEI. Here the CDR3 reads CASSEGVRGYTF. Written as DNA, the CDR3 is TGTGCCAGCAGTGAAGGGGTGCGGGGCTACACCTTC.

This CDR3 reads CASSSGQGSEKLFF. The CDR3 DNA reads TGCGCCAGCAGCTCGGGACAGGGGAGTGAAAAACTGTTTTTT. The chain is built from TRBV5-1 and TRBJ1-4; 10 bases line up with TRBD1. The trim removed 3 bases at V and 7 bases at J, leaving 3 bases unmatched. CDR1 and CDR2 from the germline V gene are SGHRS and YFSETQ. This CDR3 is 14 amino acids long.

V usage is TRBV10-1 and J usage is TRBJ1-2; no clear D. The V gene lost 4 bases and the J gene lost 10 bases, with 10 bases spanning the gap. This CDR3 is 11 amino acids long. The V gene's germline CDR1 is WNHNN and CDR2 SYGVQD (reference sequence). The CDR3 here is CASSGSPSYTF. The CDR3 region has the DNA TGCGCCAGCAGTGGTTCTCCGTCCTACACCTTC.

The rearrangement joins TRBV16 to TRBJ2-1, with 8 bases lining up with TRBD1. The junction had 6 bases not matched to a gene; V was cut back by 4 bases and J by 4 bases. This CDR3 comprises 15 residues. CDR1 is KGHSY, CDR2 FQNENV, per germline. CDR3 DNA: TGTGCCAGCAGCCCCGGACAGGGATCTTACAATGAGCAGTTCTTC. Its protein is CASSPGQGSYNEQFF.

V usage is TRBV3-1 (or the pseudogene TRBV3-2) and J usage is TRBJ1-2; TRBD1 aligns across 9 bases. Germline trimming cut 4 bases from V and 5 bases from J; bases unmatched to any gene: 5. The germline gives CDR1 LGHDT, CDR2 YNNKEL (reference sequence). The CDR3 contains 14 residues. The DNA for the CDR3 is TGTGCCAGCAGCCTAAGGACAGGGGCGTATGGCTACACCTTC. It encodes CASSLRTGAYGYTF.

This clone has a single count. The chain combines TRBV18 with TRBJ2-7; a weak D match, TRBD1 (6 bases). The CDR3 is made up of 13 amino acids. V lost 5 bases and J 6 bases, leaving 14 bases between the germline ends. Germline V lookup: CDR1 KGHSH, CDR2 LQKENI. CDR3 sequence (DNA): TGTGCCAGCTCAGCGCAAGGGGGATCCGAGCAGTACTTC. Translated, it gives CASSAQGGSEQYF.

This chain uses TRBV10-1 with TRBJ2-1, with D possibly being TRBD1 (6 bases). V was pared by 5 bases and J by 12 bases, with 11 bases between. The CDR3 has 11 amino acids. Germline CDR1 is WNHNN and CDR2 is SYGVQD (reference sequence). Here the CDR3 DNA reads TGCGCCAGCAGTACAGGGCCCGTGCAGTTCTTC. Translation: CASSTGPVQFF.

By share of the sample, this clone is large (0.1 to 1%). The CDR3 here is CASSTTSGEQYF. CDR3 in DNA: TGTGCCAGCAGTACGACTAGCGGCGAGCAGTACTTC. The chain couples TRBV6-6 to TRBJ2-7; TRBD2 aligns across 9 bases. V shed 5 bases and J 6 bases; nucleotides not matched to a gene: 2. The CDR3 extends over 12 amino acids. The germline V gene has CDR1 MNHNY and CDR2 SVGAGI (reference sequence).

This clone has more than one count but fewer than ten. The J gene is TRBJ1-1, the V gene TRBV7-9; 8 nucleotides match TRBD1. The CDR3 runs to 15 residues. V lost 4 bases, J lost 0 bases, and 4 bases stayed unmatched. CDR1 and CDR2 (germline): SEHNR, FQNEAQ (reference sequence). The CDR3 loop reads CASSSDRGLNTEAFF. CDR3 bases: TGTGCCAGCAGCTCCGACAGGGGATTGAACACTGAAGCTTTCTTT.

This chain joins TRBV4-1 and TRBJ1-2, with TRBD1 matching 9 bases. CDR3 length: 17 residues. Germline V lookup: CDR1 MGHRA, CDR2 YSYEKL. The trim removed 0 bases at V and 2 bases at J, leaving 7 bases unmatched. As DNA, the CDR3 is TGCGCCAGCAGCCAAGATAGGCCGGGACAGGGAAACTATGGCTACACCTTC. Amino acid sequence: CASSQDRPGQGNYGYTF.

This sequence joins TRBV7-9 and TRBJ2-1; tentative D call: TRBD2 (5 bases). Between the trimmed V and J ends, which lost 2 bases and 9 bases, there was a span of 8 bases. In germline, CDR1 is SEHNR, CDR2 FQNEAQ (reference sequence). This CDR3 is built from 12 residues. CDR3 region: CASSLLAPEQFF. CDR3 bases: TGTGCCAGCAGCTTACTAGCTCCTGAGCAGTTCTTC.

The chain combines TRBV19 with TRBJ2-5, with a possible D match to TRBD2 (6 bases). From germline, CDR1 is LNHDA and CDR2 SQIVND (reference sequence). CDR3 length: 13 amino acids. Trimming took off 5 bases at V and 5 bases at J, with 12 bases between the two ends. CDR3 in amino acids: CASSVGGAETQYF. DNA for the CDR3: TGTGCCAGTAGTGTGGGGGGTGCGGAGACCCAGTACTTC.

The gene calls are TRBV29-1 and TRBJ1-2; D remains ambiguous. With 4 bases removed from V and 0 bases from J, the gap between germline ends came to 6 bases. Germline-derived CDR1 and CDR2 are SQVTM and ANQGSEA. This CDR3 is 12 amino acids long. The CDR3 DNA follows: TGCAGCGTTGTTCAGACTAACTATGGCTACACCTTC. Encoded protein: CSVVQTNYGYTF.

This sequence joins TRBV7-6 and TRBJ2-1; the D is unclear. The CDR3 is made up of 13 amino acids. Germline lookup yields CDR1 SGHVS and CDR2 FNYEAQ. The V gene lost 2 bases and the J gene lost 5 bases, with 7 bases spanning the gap. The CDR3 nucleotides are TGTGCCAGCAGCTTAAGCCGAAACAATGAGCAGTTCTTC. It encodes CASSLSRNNEQFF.

The genes are TRBV7-6 and TRBJ2-1; D perhaps matches TRBD1 (6 bases). CDR1 SGHVS and CDR2 FNYEAQ come from the germline V gene. The CDR3 extends over 19 amino acids. Trimming took 1 base from V and 1 from J, leaving 20 bases between them. CDR3: CASSLDVGGLQLSYNEQFF. Here the CDR3 DNA reads TGTGCCAGCAGCTTAGACGTTGGGGGCCTCCAGCTTTCCTACAATGAGCAGTTCTTC. Drawing the rest from reference TRBV7-6 and TRBJ2-1, the complete variable domain is GAGVSQSPRYKVTKRGQDVALRCDPISGHVSLYWYRQALGQGPEFLTYFNYEAQQDKSGLPNDRFSAERPEGSISTLTIQRTEQRDSAMYRCASSLDVGGLQLSYNEQFFGPGTRLTVL.

This rearrangement joins TRBV6-1 to TRBJ1-2; tentatively, D is TRBD1 (6 bases). This CDR3 spans 18 amino acids. Per germline, CDR1 MNHNS and CDR2 SASEGT. V shed 4 bases and J shed 7 bases, with 28 bases lying between them. The CDR3 DNA sequence: TGTGCCAGCAGTGTCTGGGGCCCAAATCAGGACAGCTTGGGTGGCTACACCTTC. Its protein product is CASSVWGPNQDSLGGYTF.

This chain joins TRBV9 and TRBJ1-2; 7 nucleotides align to TRBD1. The CDR3 is 15 amino acids. Germline trimming cut 0 bases from V and 0 bases from J; bases unmatched to any gene: 2. Germline assignment: CDR1 SGDLS and CDR2 YYNGEE. The CDR3 here is CASSVGQGANYGYTF. DNA for the CDR3: TGTGCCAGCAGCGTAGGACAGGGCGCTAACTATGGCTACACCTTC.

This rearrangement joins TRBV30 to TRBJ2-5; weak D call: TRBD2 (6 bases). Looked up from germline, CDR1 is GTSNPN and CDR2 is SVGIG (reference sequence). This CDR3 region has 15 residues. Trimming took off 3 bases at V and 3 bases at J, with 17 bases between the two ends. The CDR3 DNA reads TGTGCCTGGAGCGGAGGGACGACCAGGAAAGAGACCCAGTACTTC. Translation: CAWSGGTTRKETQYF.

The genes are TRBV7-9 and TRBJ1-3, with unresolved D. The CDR3 loop spans 15 amino acids. V was pared by 4 bases and J by 4 bases, with 14 bases between. CDR1 and CDR2 from the germline V gene are SEHNR and FQNEAQ (reference sequence). CDR3 sequence: CASSSEGLGGNTIYF. CDR3 bases: TGTGCCAGCAGCTCAGAGGGCCTGGGAGGAAACACCATATATTTT.

The rearrangement uses TRBV25-1 and TRBJ1-4; D is perhaps TRBD1 (6 bases). Between the trimmed V and J ends, which lost 3 bases and 7 bases, there was a span of 12 bases. CDR3 length: 14 amino acids. Looked up from germline, CDR1 is MGHDK and CDR2 is SYGVNS. As DNA, the CDR3 is TGTGCCAGCAGTGATGGGGGGGCAGGTGAAAAACTGTTTTTT. Translation gives CASSDGGAGEKLFF. Drawing the rest from reference TRBV25-1 and TRBJ1-4, the complete variable domain is EADIYQTPRYLVIGTGKKITLECSQTMGHDKMYWYQQDPGMELHLIHYSYGVNSTEKGDLSSESTVSRIRTEHFPLTLESARPSHTSQYLCASSDGGAGEKLFFGSGTQLSVL.